The 16 T cell receptor beta chains presented below share a single source sample, sequenced in a study of blood T cell dynamics during melanoma immunotherapy. This table comes from immunoSEQ multiplex PCR, and its TCRdb copy is limited to in-frame clones, with some not included. The sample lists around 6,600 clones; over 60% were seen once. Regarding time point: pre-treatment baseline. The sequences come from blood, collected from a patient treated with checkpoint blockade. The source of these receptors is a human donor with melanoma.

This chain joins TRBV5-5 and TRBJ1-1; the D gene is possibly TRBD1 (6 bases). V lost 0 bases and J 10 bases, leaving 10 bases between the germline ends. The CDR3 totals 12 residues. CDR1 is SGHKS and CDR2 is YYEKEE in the germline V gene (reference sequence). CDR3 sequence: CASSLGTDRAFF. CDR3 coding DNA: TGTGCCAGCAGCTTGGGGACAGATCGAGCTTTCTTT.

This clone was recorded once. This chain joins TRBV5-8 and TRBJ1-5, with 7 bases identical to TRBD1. CDR3 size: 18 residues. The germline CDR1 and CDR2 sequences are SGHTS and YDEGEE. J gave up 5 bases and V 2 bases, and 16 bases lay outside the gene matches. CDR3 in DNA: TGTGCCAGCAGCTTTTTTATCCGGAATGATCAGGGGGATCAGCCCCAGCATTTT. This sequence encodes CASSFFIRNDQGDQPQHF. Drawing the rest from reference TRBV5-8 and TRBJ1-5, the complete variable domain is EAGVTQSPTHLIKTRGQQATLRCSPISGHTSVYWYQQALGLGLQFLLWYDEGEERNRGNFPPRFSGRQFPNYSSELNVNALELEDSALYLCASSFFIRNDQGDQPQHFGDGTRLSIL.

The chain recombines TRBV4-1 with TRBJ1-4; TRBD1 aligns across 9 bases. Per germline, CDR1 MGHRA and CDR2 YSYEKL. V shed 4 bases, J shed 8 bases, and the junction held 14 bases outside the gene matches. The CDR3 consists of 17 residues. The chain's CDR3 is CASSPDLNRGQREKLFF. DNA for the CDR3: TGCGCCAGCAGCCCGGACCTAAACAGGGGGCAAAGGGAAAAACTGTTTTTT.

This chain uses TRBV18 with TRBJ1-6; no clear D. This CDR3 has 13 amino acids. The germline V gene has CDR1 KGHSH and CDR2 LQKENI. Trimming shortened V by 2 bases and J by 9 bases, and 8 bases separated the two germline ends. CDR3 protein: CASSPGDGSPLHF. For the CDR3, the DNA is TGTGCCAGCTCACCAGGGGATGGTTCACCCCTCCACTTT. Variable domain in full (rest from reference TRBV18 and TRBJ1-6): NAGVMQNPRHLVRRRGQEARLRCSPMKGHSHVYWYRQLPEEGLKFMVYLQKENIIDESGMPKERFSAEFPKEGPSILRIQQVVRGDSAAYFCASSPGDGSPLHFGNGTRLTVT.

The sample holds a few counts of this clone. The V gene is TRBV11-3, the J gene TRBJ1-1; D unresolved. The CDR3 covers 16 residues. In germline, CDR1 is SGHNT, CDR2 YENEEA. V lost 1 base to trimming and J lost 3 bases, with 15 bases between them. CDR3 sequence reads: CASSLVGLQWDTEAFF. In nucleotides, the CDR3 is TGTGCCAGCAGCTTAGTGGGGTTGCAGTGGGACACTGAAGCTTTCTTT. Complete variable domain (other parts from reference TRBV11-3 and TRBJ1-1): EAGVVQSPRYKIIEKKQPVAFWCNPISGHNTLYWYLQNLGQGPELLIRYENEEAVDDSQLPKDRFSAERLKGVDSTLKIQPAELGDSAVYLCASSLVGLQWDTEAFFGQGTRLTVV.

This clone was seen a handful of times. This chain joins TRBV29-1 and TRBJ1-1; D unclear. The V gene's germline CDR1 is SQVTM and CDR2 ANQGSEA. CDR3 length: 13 residues. Trimming cost V 7 bases and J 1 base, with 13 bases left between them. This CDR3 is CSASGGSNTEAFF. The CDR3 DNA follows: TGCAGCGCCTCGGGCGGGTCGAACACTGAAGCTTTCTTT. Full variable domain (rest looked up from reference TRBV29-1 and TRBJ1-1): SAVISQKPSRDICQRGTSLTIQCQVDSQVTMMFWYRQQPGQSLTLIATANQGSEATYESGFVIDKFPISRPNLTFSTLTVSNMSPEDSSIYLCSASGGSNTEAFFGQGTRLTVV.

This clone was counted a few times. The rearrangement uses TRBV5-1 and TRBJ2-2; D tentatively reads TRBD1 or TRBD2 (5 bases each). Germline CDR1 SGHRS, CDR2 YFSETQ. Trimming cost V 0 bases and J 5 bases, with 17 bases left between them. The CDR3 has 17 residues. The CDR3 DNA is TGCGCCAGCAGCTTGGGCGCCGGGACGCTGGGTACCGGGGAGCTGTTTTTT. As protein: CASSLGAGTLGTGELFF.

This clone was picked up a small number of times. This sequence joins TRBV30 and TRBJ1-2; D is undetermined. CDR1 GTSNPN and CDR2 SVGIG come from the germline V gene (reference sequence). The CDR3 totals 13 residues. The ends were cut back, 5 bases at V and 3 bases at J, with 13 bases in the middle. CDR3 DNA sequence: TGTGCCTGGGGGTCCGGGGTCCACTATGGCTACACCTTC. This translates into CAWGSGVHYGYTF.

The chain is built from TRBV10-3 and TRBJ1-1; possible D gene TRBD1, 6 bases. The CDR3 loop spans 14 amino acids. Germline-derived CDR1 and CDR2 are ENHRY and SYGVKD. With 2 bases removed from V and 1 base from J, the gap between germline ends came to 8 bases. The chain's CDR3 is CAISEGQTNTEAFF. The CDR3 region has the DNA TGTGCCATCAGTGAGGGACAGACGAACACTGAAGCTTTCTTT.

J is TRBJ1-1 and V is TRBV13; D unresolved. The CDR3 extends over 13 amino acids. Germline loops: CDR1 PRHDT, CDR2 FYEKMQ (reference sequence). Trimming pared 0 bases from V and 11 bases from J, leaving 13 bases between. CDR3 sequence (DNA): TGTGCCAGCAGCTTAGGCTCGGTGGTTGAGGCTTTCTTT. Its translation is CASSLGSVVEAFF.

The chain combines TRBV6-6 with TRBJ1-4, with 7 positions matching TRBD1. The ends lost 2 bases at V and 5 bases at J; junction bases unmatched: 5. The CDR3 is made up of 15 amino acids. Germline V CDR1 and CDR2: MNHNY, SVGAGI (reference sequence). In DNA, the CDR3 is TGTGCCAGCAGTTACAGGGACAGCCTAAATGAAAAACTGTTTTTT. This gives the protein CASSYRDSLNEKLFF.

The gene calls are TRBV7-8 and TRBJ1-2, with a possible D match to TRBD1 (6 bases). The V gene lost 0 bases and the J gene lost 2 bases, with 13 bases spanning the gap. The CDR3 extends over 16 amino acids. Germline CDR1 reads SGHVS; CDR2 reads FQNEAQ. Here the CDR3 DNA reads TGTGCCAGCAGCTTAGCGAGGTTCCAGGGGAACTATGGCTACACCTTC. The encoded protein is CASSLARFQGNYGYTF. Complete variable domain (other parts from reference TRBV7-8 and TRBJ1-2): GAGVSQSPRYKVAKRGQDVALRCDPISGHVSLFWYQQALGQGPEFLTYFQNEAQLDKSGLPSDRFFAERPEGSVSTLKIQRTQQEDSAVYLCASSLARFQGNYGYTFGSGTRLTVV.

This sequence joins TRBV11-2 and TRBJ1-2; D might be TRBD1 (6 bases). CDR1 is SGHAT and CDR2 is FQNNGV in the germline V gene. Trimming took 2 bases from V and 4 from J, leaving 14 bases between them. The CDR3 extends over 15 amino acids. The CDR3, as DNA: TGTGCCAGCAGCTTATTGGGCAGGGGACCCTATGGCTACACCTTC. Encoded protein: CASSLLGRGPYGYTF.

The chain recombines TRBV19 with TRBJ2-7; D might be TRBD2 (6 bases). Deletions cut 3 bases from V and 4 bases from J, with 19 bases between. CDR3 size: 16 residues. The germline V gene has CDR1 LNHDA and CDR2 SQIVND (reference sequence). CDR3 protein: CASSISASGGSYEQYF. CDR3 DNA: TGTGCCAGTAGTATCTCTGCGTCCGGGGGTTCGTACGAGCAGTACTTC.

The sample holds a few counts of this clone. The same CDR3 arises from other DNA sequences in this sample as well. The chain links TRBV27 to TRBJ2-2; 16 bases match TRBD2. Per germline, CDR1 MNHEY and CDR2 SMNVEV (reference sequence). The CDR3 runs 18 residues. The J segment lost 4 bases and the V segment lost 6 bases, leaving 8 bases of the junction unmatched. DNA of the CDR3: TGTGCCAGCAGGCAACCGGGACTAGCGGGGGGGGGCACCGGGGAGCTGTTTTTT. Protein: CASRQPGLAGGGTGELFF.

The J gene is TRBJ2-1, the V gene TRBV18; D not resolved. Germline loops: CDR1 KGHSH, CDR2 LQKENI. The CDR3 runs to 13 residues. The V gene lost 4 bases and the J gene lost 8 bases, with 12 bases spanning the gap. For the CDR3, the DNA is TGTGCCAGCTCACGCACACTCGGCGATGAGCAGTTCTTC. Translation: CASSRTLGDEQFF.